This TCR beta chain was sequenced for a study of beta chain features in type 1 diabetes. At the level of the study: Age, gender and cell yields were alike across patients and healthy donors.

As concerns this clone: What it binds is unknown.

The J segment lost 2 bases and the V segment lost 3 bases, leaving 11 bases of the junction unmatched. This CDR3 has 17 residues. The germline gives CDR1 SGHNT, CDR2 YYREEE (reference sequence). The investigators reverse transcribed all of the isolated RNA, so they sequenced expressed TCRB transcripts. An average of around 3.9 million reads was obtained for naive, central memory and regulatory T cell samples. The repertoire was sequenced with immunoSEQ multiplex PCR; TCRdb's copy has only in-frame clones and lacks some. The sample lists around 250,000 clones, 20% seen once, with 0.028% in the top ten. Study observations and caveats: Shortening that was moderate but significant affected the TCRB CDR3s of Type 1 diabetes patients in all four CD4+ subsets. Diminished insertions and augmented deletions at VDJ junctions characterized type 1 diabetes patients.

The chain couples TRBV5-4 to TRBJ2-5; TRBD1 aligns across 9 bases. The source is a woman aged 40 to 50 with type 1 diabetes. Input material: naive CD4+ T cells from blood. As DNA, the CDR3 is TGTGCCAGCAGCTACGGACAGGGGAAGGCAGTACAAGAGACCCAGTACTTC. It encodes CASSYGQGKAVQETQYF.